One sample yielded the 4 T cell receptor beta chains listed below, sequenced in a study of T cell repertoires in cytomegalovirus infection. TCRdb recomputed calls from the reads with MiXCR, one row per CDR3 protein. The sample consists of roughly 640,000 distinct CDR3 sequences, approximately 24% of them appearing once. The sample was CD8+ T cells from PBMCs. The receptors were sampled from a human donor in good health (CMV status not recorded). Some clones in this sample may be carry-over from other donors' samples.

This clonotype was recorded a few times. The J gene is TRBJ2-2, the V gene TRBV4-1; D is ambiguous. This CDR3 has 16 amino acids. V lost 1 base, J lost 0 bases, and 9 bases lay in between. The V gene's germline CDR1 is MGHRA and CDR2 YSYEKL. This CDR3 is CASSQVRPANTGELFF. CDR3 DNA: TGCGCCAGCAGCCAAGTGCGCCCCGCGAACACCGGGGAGCTGTTTTTT.

This chain uses TRBV28 with TRBJ2-4; 11 bases agree with TRBD2. The CDR3 has 16 residues. Germline V gives CDR1 MDHEN, CDR2 SYDVKM. Trimming cost V 6 bases and J 7 bases; bases outside gene matches: 11. CDR3 in DNA: TGTGCCAGCAGACAAATAGCGGGGGGGCCTCCTAACATTCAGTACTTC. Its translation is CASRQIAGGPPNIQYF.

This clonotype showed up just a few times. The chain has TRBV6-1 and TRBJ2-5; 10 bases agree with TRBD1. Germline lookup yields CDR1 MNHNS and CDR2 SASEGT. With V trimmed by 0 bases and J by 5 bases, 3 bases remained unmatched. The CDR3 loop spans 15 amino acids. CDR3 DNA sequence: TGTGCCAGCAGTGAAGCGTGGACAGGGGGGGAGACCCAGTACTTC. This encodes CASSEAWTGGETQYF.

V gene TRBV4-1 combines with J gene TRBJ2-3; 10 nucleotides line up with TRBD1. This CDR3 is built from 16 residues. Germline CDR1 and CDR2: MGHRA and YSYEKL. V shed 4 bases, J shed 1 base, and the junction held 5 bases outside the gene matches. CDR3 in DNA: TGCGCCAGCAGCCTAGCCGGGACAGGGGGCACAGATACGCAGTATTTT. Amino acid sequence: CASSLAGTGGTDTQYF.